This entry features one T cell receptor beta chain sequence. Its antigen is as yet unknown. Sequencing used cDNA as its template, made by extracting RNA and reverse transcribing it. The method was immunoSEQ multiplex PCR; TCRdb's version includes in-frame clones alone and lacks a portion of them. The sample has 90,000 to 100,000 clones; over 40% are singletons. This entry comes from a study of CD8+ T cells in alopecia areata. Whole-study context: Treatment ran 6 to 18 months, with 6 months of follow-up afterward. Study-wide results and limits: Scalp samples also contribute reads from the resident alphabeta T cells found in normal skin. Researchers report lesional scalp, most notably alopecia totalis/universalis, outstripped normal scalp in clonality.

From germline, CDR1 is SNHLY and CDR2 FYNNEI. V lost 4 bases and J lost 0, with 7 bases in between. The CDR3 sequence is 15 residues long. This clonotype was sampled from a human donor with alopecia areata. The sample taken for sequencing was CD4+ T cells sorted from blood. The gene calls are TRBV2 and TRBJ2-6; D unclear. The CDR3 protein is CASSALSSGANVLTF. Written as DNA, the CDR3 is TGTGCCAGCAGTGCTCTCTCCTCTGGGGCCAACGTCCTGACTTTC.